Listed below are T cell receptor beta chains from one sample, sequenced in a study of graft-versus-host responses after intestinal transplantation. Generated by immunoSEQ multiplex PCR, the TCRdb table keeps only in-frame clones and is missing some. The sample includes tens of thousands of clones, roughly 91% seen only once; the top ten take under 7.5%. Sequencing used PBMCs, obtained more than 750 days after a first intestinal transplant, on the day of a second. The receptor source for this set is a human patient who received an intestinal transplant, so some T cells may come from the graft donor. Both conserved end residues are part of each CDR3. A D gene is named only where the DNA matches it firmly. Size is omitted from some rows. Given values are once, few, many or a class for expanded clones.

d_gene,len,v_gene,abundance,j_gene,CDR3nt,CDR3aa
TRBD2,15,TRBV27,-,TRBJ2-3,TGTGCCGTGAAACGACTAGCGGGAGCGGCAGATACGCAGTATTTT,CAVKRLAGAADTQYF
-,16,TRBV28,-,TRBJ2-3,TGTGCCAGCAGTTTCCGCACGGGGCTTAGCACAGATACGCAGTATTTT,CASSFRTGLSTDTQYF
-,14,TRBV27,-,TRBJ1-2,TGTGCCAGCAGTTCAGGACAGAGTCCGTATGGCTACACCTTC,CASSSGQSPYGYTF
-,14,TRBV5-1,-,TRBJ2-5,TGCGCCAGCAGCTTTCCAAGGCCGCAAGAGACCCAGTACTTC,CASSFPRPQETQYF
TRBD1,16,TRBV18,-,TRBJ1-2,TGTGCCAGCTCACCTCCTAACAGGGGGCTGTCCTATGGCTACACCTTC,CASSPPNRGLSYGYTF
-,14,TRBV11-2,-,TRBJ1-2,TGTGCCAGCAGCTTAGACGTGAGGGACTATGGCTACACCTTC,CASSLDVRDYGYTF
TRBD1,16,TRBV10-1,-,TRBJ2-2,TGCGCCAGCAGTTTAGGGACAGGGAGGCCCACCGGGGAGCTGTTTTTT,CASSLGTGRPTGELFF
-,16,TRBV6-1,-,TRBJ1-3,TGTGCCAGCAGTGCCTCTAAGTTCTACTCTGGAAACACCATATATTTT,CASSASKFYSGNTIYF
-,13,TRBV30,-,TRBJ2-5,TGTGCCTGGAGTGTACTAAATCGGCAGGCCTTTTACTTC,CAWSVLNRQAFYF
TRBD2,15,TRBV11-2,-,TRBJ2-7,TGTGCCAGCAGCTTAGTGGGGGGGTCCCTCTACGAGCAGTACTTC,CASSLVGGSLYEQYF
-,12,TRBV7-9,-,TRBJ2-5,TGTGCCAGCAGCTTAGTAGGAGAGACCCAGTACTTC,CASSLVGETQYF
TRBD2,16,TRBV28,once,TRBJ2-7,TGTGCCAGCACGTTAGCGGGAGGCATCAGCTCCTACGAGCAGTACTTC,CASTLAGGISSYEQYF
TRBD2,14,TRBV9,-,TRBJ2-3,TGTGCCAGCAGCCAGAGCGGGGGCGGGGATACGCAGTATTTT,CASSQSGGGDTQYF
-,14,TRBV12-5,-,TRBJ2-6,TGTGCTAGTGGGCGGGGCTCTGGGGCCAACGTCCTGACTTTC,CASGRGSGANVLTF
-,13,TRBV19,-,TRBJ2-2,TGTGCCAGTAGTACTCAGCCAGCCGGGGAGCTGTTTTTT,CASSTQPAGELFF
-,15,TRBV2,-,TRBJ1-2,TGTGCCAGCAGCGCCTTTATGGTACAGAACTATGGCTACACCTTC,CASSAFMVQNYGYTF
-,15,TRBV23-1,-,TRBJ1-1,TGCGCCAGCAGCCCCAGGGGTAATTCGAACACTGAAGCTTTCTTT,CASSPRGNSNTEAFF
TRBD2,15,TRBV11-2,-,TRBJ2-1,TGTGCCAGCAGTCCACCTAGCGGACCTTACAATGAGCAGTTCTTC,CASSPPSGPYNEQFF
-,13,TRBV18,-,TRBJ1-2,TGTGCCAGCTCACCACAAGAAGGGTCCGGCTACACCTTC,CASSPQEGSGYTF
TRBD1,18,TRBV2,-,TRBJ2-4,TGTGCCATCGAAACACCCGGCGGACAGGATCTAGCCAAAAACATTCAGTACTTC,CAIETPGGQDLAKNIQYF
-,13,TRBV29-1,once,TRBJ2-5,TGCAGCGTTGGGGTTCAGGTCCAAGAGACCCAGTACTTC,CSVGVQVQETQYF
TRBD2,16,TRBV2,-,TRBJ2-2,TGTGCCAGCAGGGACCCGGGACTAGCGCTCACCGGGGAGCTGTTTTTT,CASRDPGLALTGELFF
TRBD1,15,TRBV6-5,few,TRBJ2-7,TGTGCCAGCAGTTACTCCGGGACAGGGGATTACGAGCAGTACTTC,CASSYSGTGDYEQYF
TRBD2,15,TRBV6-1,-,TRBJ2-7,TGTGCCAGCAGTCGGATGAGCGGGGGGGCCGATGAGCAGTACTTC,CASSRMSGGADEQYF
-,15,TRBV6-5,-,TRBJ2-7,TGTGCCAGCAGTTACTCGCGGGACCGGACTCGGGAGCAGTACTTC,CASSYSRDRTREQYF
-,13,TRBV27,-,TRBJ2-1,TGTGCCAGCGGGACCCAGGGTTACAATGAGCAGTTCTTC,CASGTQGYNEQFF
-,13,TRBV7-9,-,TRBJ1-2,TGTGCCAGCAGCCTGAGCCTTACCGATGGCTACACCTTC,CASSLSLTDGYTF
-,14,TRBV2,few,TRBJ1-5,TGTGCCAGCCGTCTGACGGCGTCGGGGCAGCCCCAGCATTTT,CASRLTASGQPQHF
-,14,TRBV6-5,-,TRBJ1-5,TGTGCCAGCAATCCGACAGCGAGCAATCAGCCCCAGCATTTT,CASNPTASNQPQHF
TRBD2,18,TRBV7-6,-,TRBJ2-1,TGTGCCAGCAGCTTAGTACATAGCGGGAGCGGCGGCCACAATGAGCAGTTCTTC,CASSLVHSGSGGHNEQFF
-,16,TRBV27,-,TRBJ1-5,TGTGCCAGCAGTTTATTAGGTGGAGATAGCAATCAGCCCCAGCATTTT,CASSLLGGDSNQPQHF
TRBD2,18,TRBV7-6,-,TRBJ2-5,TGTGCCAGCAGCGACAGCTTTACTAGCGGGAGGGCTCAAGAGACCCAGTACTTC,CASSDSFTSGRAQETQYF
TRBD2,15,TRBV6-1,few,TRBJ2-3,TGTGCCAGCAGTGAAGGGGGGGGAGGCGCAGATACGCAGTATTTT,CASSEGGGGADTQYF
-,15,TRBV9,-,TRBJ1-4,TGTGCCAGCAGCGTAGACCCCTCGGAGGTCGAAAAACTGTTTTTT,CASSVDPSEVEKLFF
-,15,TRBV6-5,-,TRBJ2-5,TGTGCCAGCAGCCCCTACCGTGTGAATCAAGAGACCCAGTACTTC,CASSPYRVNQETQYF
TRBD2,14,TRBV7-8,-,TRBJ2-7,TGTGCCAGCAGACCCTCGGGACTAGGCGACGAGCAGTACTTC,CASRPSGLGDEQYF
-,16,TRBV12-1,-,TRBJ2-3,TGTGCCAGCAGCGGTCAGCGGGAGCAGGGCACAGATACGCAGTATTTT,CASSGQREQGTDTQYF
-,13,TRBV11-2,-,TRBJ1-2,TGTGCCAGCAGCCCAGAGGTAAAGACCGCGGTCACCTTC,CASSPEVKTAVTF
TRBD1,11,TRBV30,-,TRBJ2-7,TGTGCCTGGCAGACAGGGCTCGAGCAGTACTTC,CAWQTGLEQYF
TRBD2,13,TRBV25-1,-,TRBJ2-1,TGTGCCAGCAGGGCTAGCGGGGAGGGTGAGCAGTTCTTC,CASRASGEGEQFF
-,13,TRBV7-9,-,TRBJ2-1,TGTGCCAGCAGCTTAGCCTCCTACAATGAGCAGTTCTTC,CASSLASYNEQFF
-,13,TRBV7-3,-,TRBJ2-1,TGTGCCAGCAGCTTATCGGGTATAAATGAGCAGTTCTTC,CASSLSGINEQFF
-,12,TRBV28,-,TRBJ1-2,TGTGCCAGCACGTCCCGGCACGGTGGCTACACCTTC,CASTSRHGGYTF
-,16,TRBV18,-,TRBJ2-3,TGTGCCAGCTCACTCGGGACCGCCTCTAGCACAGATACGCAGTATTTT,CASSLGTASSTDTQYF
TRBD1,13,TRBV5-6,-,TRBJ1-1,TGTGCCAGCAGCTCCGGGGGGACAGATATAGCTTTCTTT,CASSSGGTDIAFF
TRBD1,15,TRBV5-1,-,TRBJ1-2,TGCGCCAGCAGCTGGGGCCCGACAGGGGGTTATGGCTACACCTTC,CASSWGPTGGYGYTF
-,13,TRBV15,few,TRBJ1-1,TGTGCCACCAGCAGAGCCGGGAGGACTGAAGCTTTCTTT,CATSRAGRTEAFF
-,15,TRBV6-5,once,TRBJ2-2,TGTGCCAGCAGTTACGGGGCAGGGGCTTCCGGGGAGCTGTTTTTT,CASSYGAGASGELFF
-,15,TRBV29-1,-,TRBJ2-7,TGCAGCGTTGAGGTCCCCGGCGGACGCCACTACGAGCAGTACTTC,CSVEVPGGRHYEQYF
TRBD2,18,TRBV28,-,TRBJ2-7,TGTGCCAGCAGTATCCCGGGACTAGCGGGAGGGGGGTCCTACGAGCAGTACTTC,CASSIPGLAGGGSYEQYF
-,14,TRBV27,-,TRBJ1-1,TGTGCCAGCAGTTTAAAAGGTCGTGGCACTGAAGCTTTCTTT,CASSLKGRGTEAFF
-,14,TRBV23-1,-,TRBJ2-1,TGCGCCAGCAGAGGATTCAGGGGTCAAAATGAGCAGTTCTTC,CASRGFRGQNEQFF
TRBD1,16,TRBV7-9,-,TRBJ1-2,TGTGCCAGCAGCCCAAGACAGGGACAGGATTTATTAGGCTACACCTTC,CASSPRQGQDLLGYTF